One sample yielded the 8 T cell receptor beta chains listed below, sequenced in a study of identifying expanded T cells in peripheral blood. Generated by immunoSEQ multiplex PCR, the TCRdb table keeps only in-frame clones and is missing some. The sample has tens of thousands of clones, 80% to 90% seen once. The specimen was blood. Receptor source: a person aged 18 to 70 in good health.

The chain combines TRBV2 with TRBJ2-7; a possible D gene is TRBD1 (5 bases). Trimming removed 6 bases at V and 6 bases at J, with 15 bases between. CDR1 is SNHLY, CDR2 FYNNEI, per germline. CDR3 length: 13 amino acids. CDR3 nucleotides: TGTGCCAGCAGGGCCCAGGATCAGGGCGAGCAGTACTTC. Residues: CASRAQDQGEQYF.

The rearrangement uses TRBV15 and TRBJ2-7; a possible D gene is TRBD2 (5 bases). V shed 9 bases and J shed 0 bases, with 12 bases lying between them. In germline, CDR1 is LNHNV, CDR2 YYDKDF (reference sequence). The CDR3 loop spans 13 amino acids. The CDR3 DNA is TGTGCCACTGCGAGGGATCCCTCCTACGAGCAGTACTTC. It is translated as CATARDPSYEQYF.

This chain connects TRBV5-4 to TRBJ1-1; TRBD1 aligns across 8 bases. The V segment lost 4 bases and the J segment 1 base; nucleotides outside the gene matches: 0. This CDR3 has 13 residues. Looked up from germline, CDR1 is SGHNT and CDR2 is YYREEE (reference sequence). CDR3 coding DNA: TGTGCCAGCAGCGGACAGGGGAACACTGAAGCTTTCTTT. Its translation: CASSGQGNTEAFF. The whole variable domain, remainder taken from reference TRBV5-4 and TRBJ1-1, is ETGVTQSPTHLIKTRGQQVTLRCSSQSGHNTVSWYQQALGQGPQFIFQYYREEENGRGNFPPRFSGLQFPNYSSELNVNALELDDSALYLCASSGQGNTEAFFGQGTRLTVV.

V gene TRBV5-1 combines with J gene TRBJ2-3; TRBD2 matches at 11 bases. J gave up 14 bases and V 1 base, and 15 bases lay outside the gene matches. Germline V gives CDR1 SGHRS, CDR2 YFSETQ. There are 16 residues in the CDR3. The CDR3 spells CASSLILAGAQENPYF. Written as DNA, the CDR3 is TGCGCCAGCAGCTTGATACTAGCGGGGGCCCAGGAGAATCCGTATTTT.

This rearrangement joins TRBV27 to TRBJ2-5; 9 nucleotides line up with TRBD2. Germline lookup yields CDR1 MNHEY and CDR2 SMNVEV (reference sequence). This CDR3 contains 16 residues. Trimming at V came to 4 bases and at J to 5 bases, leaving 11 bases not matched to a gene. CDR3 sequence: CASSSIAGETGETQYF. The CDR3 DNA reads as TGTGCCAGCAGTTCTATAGCGGGAGAGACGGGTGAGACCCAGTACTTC.

V gene TRBV7-2 combines with J gene TRBJ2-3; 8 bases match TRBD1. V was clipped by 5 bases and J by 1 base; unmatched bases: 2. The CDR3 extends over 14 amino acids. Germline V gene sequence: CDR1 SGHTA, CDR2 FQGNSA. Here the CDR3 DNA reads TGTGCCAGCAGCCCGGGACAGGGCACAGATACGCAGTATTTT. Its translation is CASSPGQGTDTQYF.

The chain links TRBV11-2 to TRBJ2-1; the D is unclear. V was cut by 5 bases and J by 4 bases, with 9 bases left in between. The CDR3 sequence is 13 residues long. Germline CDR1 is SGHAT and CDR2 is FQNNGV. The CDR3 spells CASSAQPYNEQFF. CDR3 nucleotide sequence: TGTGCCAGCAGCGCCCAGCCATACAATGAGCAGTTCTTC.

J is TRBJ1-5 and V is TRBV2; D gene uncertain. Germline lookup yields CDR1 SNHLY and CDR2 FYNNEI. Trimming removed 4 bases at V and 0 bases at J, with 13 bases between. The CDR3 is made up of 16 amino acids. The CDR3 loop is CASSVTGFSSNQPQHF. CDR3 in DNA: TGTGCCAGCAGTGTAACTGGATTCAGTAGCAATCAGCCCCAGCATTTT.